This TCR beta chain was captured by sequencing in a study of control samples from healthy donors and cancer patients. The CDR3 contains 14 residues. Germline V CDR1 and CDR2: LNHDA, SQIVND (reference sequence). The V end lost 4 bases, the J end lost 0 bases, and 9 bases lay between the germline ends. Some clones are missing from TCRdb's copy, which holds only in-frame ones; the method was immunoSEQ multiplex PCR. The repertoire holds 78,000 or so clones, roughly 88% seen once, with more than 5% in the top ten. This chain connects TRBV19 to TRBJ1-1; the D is unclear. The source is a woman between 50 and 59 years old in good health. Input material: blood. As DNA, the CDR3 is TGTGCCAGTAGTACTCAAGGAATGAACACTGAAGCTTTCTTT. This codes for CASSTQGMNTEAFF.